This T cell receptor beta chain was profiled in a study of T cell responses to AZD1222 COVID-19 vaccine. V was cut by 3 bases and J by 3 bases, with 11 bases left in between. The length of the CDR3 is 14 residues. Germline loops: CDR1 MNHEY, CDR2 SMNVEV (reference sequence). Using immunoSEQ multiplex PCR, the repertoire was profiled, and TCRdb retains in-frame clones only, with some absent. The table lists some 150,000 clones, more than 75% of them singletons. The sequencing here drew on peripheral blood, taken on day 0 of AZD1222 vaccination. The chain carries TRBV27 and TRBJ1-2; no clear D gene. The origin of this receptor is an adult in good health. The CDR3 is CASSFGVTDYGYTF. CDR3 DNA sequence: TGTGCCAGCAGTTTCGGGGTTACAGACTATGGCTACACCTTC.